The text below deals with one T cell receptor beta chain. What it recognizes is unknown. The data originate from a study of blood T cells in healthy people across ages. Donors were systemically healthy Caucasian individuals from Russia aged roughly 6 to 95 years. The study, taken as a whole, reports: A roughly linear fall in TCR beta diversity per million T cells was seen with increasing age. Diversity was higher, and naive CD4+ cells more numerous, in long-lived donors than in aged donors.

Together with a sample-barcoded 5' primer, a J-beta primer mix was included in a second PCR lasting about 7 to 12 cycles. TCRdb independently ran MiXCR on the 5' RACE reads; one entry per CDR3 protein. The repertoire holds 1.5 million to 2 million distinct CDR3 sequences, with about 50% as singletons. In germline, CDR1 is MNHEY, CDR2 SMNVEV (reference sequence). With 0 bases removed from V and 4 bases from J, the gap between germline ends came to 22 bases. The CDR3 is 18 residues long. The V and J genes are TRBV27 and TRBJ2-7; a possible D gene is TRBD1 (6 bases). The source is a woman in her forties in good health. What was sequenced was blood. The CDR3 nucleotides are TGTGCCAGCAGTTTATCATTCCGGGGCACAGGGACATGGTACGAGCAGTACTTC. Its translation: CASSLSFRGTGTWYEQYF.